This T cell receptor beta chain was identified in a study of CD8+CD57+ T cells in acquired aplastic anemia. Study summary: Sorted CD4+ and CD8+ cells yielded DNA averaging around 3.2 ug. Study results and limitations: Shared by patients and controls, 25 to 30 CD8+ CDR3s were abundant in patients.

Genomic DNA served as template for TCR beta VDJ and CDR3 profiling. One entry per CDR3 protein results from TCRdb running MiXCR on the reads. The sample records approximately 300,000 distinct CDR3 sequences, approximately 57% being singletons. Those patients picked for sequencing had displayed CD8+CD57+ cell expansion on flow cytometry. A remark on this clonotype: Its antigen is still unknown.

The CDR3 runs 12 residues. Germline V gives CDR1 LNHDA, CDR2 SQIVND (reference sequence). Deletions cut 8 bases from V and 8 bases from J, with 10 bases between. The origin of this receptor is a human donor with aplastic anemia. The sample was sorted CD4+, CD8+, or CD8+CD57+ T cells (not recorded which) from PBMCs. V gene TRBV19 combines with J gene TRBJ1-6; D is uncertain. The CDR3 loop is CASGRQDSPLHF. CDR3 in DNA: TGTGCCAGTGGTCGGCAGGATTCACCCCTCCACTTT.